The T cell receptor beta chain under discussion was sequenced for a study of shared clonotypes between healthy human individuals. Broader study findings: The genetic and exposure-history diversity represented was limited by few donors.

Germline loops: CDR1 SGHAT, CDR2 FQNNGV. V dropped 3 bases and J dropped 0 bases, with 2 bases sitting between them. The CDR3 covers 13 residues. The sample holds a few counts of this clone. The antigen remains unidentified. Other DNA sequences from this sample encode an identical CDR3 as well. Evenly divided among several immunoSEQ plates was the genomic DNA of each subset. As handled by the study authors: Quality scores were absent from the junction-only immunoSEQ sequences, so filtering differed. Clones were sequenced by immunoSEQ multiplex PCR, and TCRdb holds only the in-frame ones, with some missing. V and J calls plus clone size are reproduced from that table; the DNA served to infer D and trimming. The sample carries around 1.1 million clones, about 72% recorded once.

The receptor was isolated from a man aged 18 to 35 in good health. Some clones in this sample may be carry-over from other donors' samples. The chain has TRBV11-2 and TRBJ2-2; unclear D gene. The source material was memory CD4+ T cells from PBMCs. Subset described: CD45RA-negative fraction. CDR3 DNA sequence: TGTGCCAGCAGCTTTACGAACACCGGGGAGCTGTTTTTT. This sequence encodes CASSFTNTGELFF.